These T cell receptor beta chains were read from a single sample in a study of control samples from healthy donors and cancer patients. Here immunoSEQ multiplex PCR was the method, and the copy in TCRdb shows in-frame clones only, minus some. The sample contains 70,000 to 75,000 clones, about 88% of which appear only once. Sequenced: blood. Source of these receptors: a woman in her forties or fifties in good health. CDR3s include the opening cysteine and the closing phenylalanine or tryptophan. The order of the fields is D gene, J gene, clone size, V gene, CDR3 length, CDR3 protein, CDR3 DNA. D genes are given only for firm matches. The listing skips clone size in some rows; elsewhere it reads once, few, many or a size class.

>TRBD2|TRBJ2-7|.|TRBV4-1|19
CASSQLLGLAGGSSYEQYF
TGCGCCAGCAGCCAGCTTTTGGGACTAGCGGGAGGCAGCTCCTACGAGCAGTACTTC
>TRBD2|TRBJ2-7|.|TRBV7-9|14
CASSASGASYEQYF
TGTGCCAGCTCGGCTAGCGGGGCCTCCTACGAGCAGTACTTC
>TRBD1|TRBJ2-7|.|TRBV28|15
CASSRLDRGSYEQYF
TGTGCCAGCAGTCGCCTGGACAGGGGGTCCTACGAGCAGTACTTC
>TRBD2|TRBJ2-7|.|TRBV9|19
CASSARGLAGAPYLDEQYF
TGTGCCAGCAGCGCCAGGGGACTAGCGGGAGCCCCCTACTTGGACGAGCAGTACTTC
>.|TRBJ2-6|.|TRBV5-4|15
CASSRLNSGANVLTF
TGTGCCAGCAGCCGATTAAACTCTGGGGCCAACGTCCTGACTTTC
>.|TRBJ1-2|.|TRBV14|13
CASSRTVGYGYTF
TGTGCCAGCAGCCGGACAGTAGGCTATGGCTACACCTTC
>.|TRBJ1-5|.|TRBV2|13
CATSRGSNQPQHF
TGTGCCACCAGCAGGGGTAGCAATCAGCCCCAGCATTTT
>.|TRBJ1-2|few|TRBV19|13
CASSIGRGNGYTF
TGTGCCAGTAGTATTGGCAGGGGCAATGGCTACACCTTC
>.|TRBJ2-2|.|TRBV3-1/TRBV3-2|16
CASSFRGLANTGELFF
TGTGCCAGCAGCTTCAGGGGCCTTGCGAACACCGGGGAGCTGTTTTTT
>TRBD2|TRBJ2-5|.|TRBV2|14
CASSEWGGPETQYF
TGTGCCAGCAGTGAATGGGGAGGGCCGGAGACCCAGTACTTC
>TRBD1|TRBJ2-3|.|TRBV19|19
CASSPTPFLDRGGTDTQYF
TGTGCCAGTAGTCCCACCCCCTTCCTGGACAGGGGAGGCACAGATACGCAGTATTTT
>.|TRBJ2-7|.|TRBV18|14
CASSPPAGADEQYF
TGTGCCAGCTCACCACCGGCGGGGGCGGACGAGCAGTACTTC
>.|TRBJ2-5|.|TRBV12-3/TRBV12-4|13
CASTPALEETQYF
TGTGCCAGCACTCCGGCGTTAGAAGAGACCCAGTACTTC
>TRBD2|TRBJ2-3|few|TRBV19|15
CATRGLADSTDTQYF
TGTGCCACCCGGGGACTAGCAGATAGCACAGATACGCAGTATTTT
>.|TRBJ1-2|.|TRBV6-1|14
CASSDRAPNYGYTF
TGTGCCAGCAGTGACAGGGCCCCTAACTATGGCTACACCTTC
>.|TRBJ2-1|.|TRBV6-4|14
CASSDSARGNEQFF
TGTGCCAGCAGTGACTCAGCCCGGGGCAATGAGCAGTTCTTC
>.|TRBJ1-3|once|TRBV29-1|11
CSVQSGNTIYF
TGCAGCGTCCAGTCTGGAAACACCATATATTTT
>.|TRBJ2-3|.|TRBV9|15
CASSVELRPLDTQYF
TGTGCCAGCAGCGTAGAACTTCGGCCCTTGGATACGCAGTATTTT
>TRBD2|TRBJ2-1|.|TRBV28|14
CASNSGRAGNEQFF
TGTGCCAGCAATAGCGGGAGAGCTGGGAATGAGCAGTTCTTC
>.|TRBJ2-1|.|TRBV5-1|14
CASSLVSGASEQFF
TGCGCCAGCAGCTTGGTCTCGGGAGCCAGTGAGCAGTTCTTC
>TRBD2|TRBJ2-1|.|TRBV9|17
CASSAENRGGRGNEQFF
TGTGCCAGCAGCGCGGAAAACCGCGGGGGGCGTGGCAATGAGCAGTTCTTC
>.|TRBJ1-3|once|TRBV6-5|14
CASRDNPSGNTIYF
TGTGCCAGCCGGGACAACCCCTCTGGAAACACCATATATTTT
>TRBD1|TRBJ2-7|.|TRBV28|14
CASSPGQGPYEQYF
TGTGCCAGCAGTCCGGGACAGGGTCCCTACGAGCAGTACTTC
>.|TRBJ1-1|.|TRBV19|16
CASSIRPRDMRSEAFF
TGTGCCAGTAGTATACGTCCCCGGGACATGAGGTCTGAAGCTTTCTTT
>TRBD1|TRBJ2-2|.|TRBV6-1|17
CASSEGGGQGITGELFF
TGTGCCAGCAGTGAAGGGGGGGGACAGGGGATAACCGGGGAGCTGTTTTTT